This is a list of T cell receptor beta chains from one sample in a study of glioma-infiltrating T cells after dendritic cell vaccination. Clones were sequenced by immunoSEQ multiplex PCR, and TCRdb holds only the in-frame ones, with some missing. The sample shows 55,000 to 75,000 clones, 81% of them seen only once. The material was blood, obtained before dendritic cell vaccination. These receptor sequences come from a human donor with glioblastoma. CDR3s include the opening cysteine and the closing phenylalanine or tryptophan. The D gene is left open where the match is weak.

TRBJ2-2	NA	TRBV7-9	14	TGTGCCAGCAGCTTTGGGGCAGACACCGGGGAGCTGTTTTTT	CASSFGADTGELFF
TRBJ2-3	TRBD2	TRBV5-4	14	TGTGCCAGTACTCCCGGGGGGGCAACAGATACGCAGTATTTT	CASTPGGATDTQYF
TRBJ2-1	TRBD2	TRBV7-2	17	TGTGCCAGCAGCTTAGCGTCTAGCGGGGGGGGCTACAATGAGCAGTTCTTC	CASSLASSGGGYNEQFF
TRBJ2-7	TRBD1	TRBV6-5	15	TGTGCCAGCAGAAATGACAGGGGGCGTTTGAGGGAGCAGTACTTC	CASRNDRGRLREQYF
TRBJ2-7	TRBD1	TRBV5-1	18	TGCGCCAGCAGCTTGGGGAGAAAAAAAGGGACAGGCACCTACGAGCAGTACTTC	CASSLGRKKGTGTYEQYF
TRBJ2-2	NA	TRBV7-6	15	TGTGCCAGCAGCTTAGGGGCGGCGGGTACCGGGGAGCTGTTTTTT	CASSLGAAGTGELFF
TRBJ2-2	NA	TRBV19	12	TGTGCCAGTAGTATGGGAGGTGGGGAGCTGTTTTTT	CASSMGGGELFF
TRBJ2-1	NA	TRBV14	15	TGTGCCAGCAGCCAGGGACATAGCTCCTACAATGAGCAGTTCTTC	CASSQGHSSYNEQFF
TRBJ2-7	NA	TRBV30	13	TGTGCCTGGGGACTGGGGGCGGACGACGAGCAGTACTTC	CAWGLGADDEQYF
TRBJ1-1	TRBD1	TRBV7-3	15	TGTGCCAGCAGCTTAACCGGGACAGGGACCCCTGAAGCTTTCTTT	CASSLTGTGTPEAFF